This T cell receptor beta chain was captured in a study of CD8+ T cells in alopecia areata. Background on the study: Treated patients were given 5 to 10 mg oral tofacitinib twice daily.

Treatment specified: oral pan-JAK inhibitor, 5-10 mg twice daily. In its sample, this clone was seen a few times. Extraction of RNA preceded its reverse transcription into cDNA, which served as the sequencing template. Using immunoSEQ multiplex PCR, the repertoire was profiled, and TCRdb retains in-frame clones only, with some absent. The sample carries about 180,000 clones, about 55% recorded once. The sequence derives from a human donor with alopecia areata. This specimen was CD8+ T cells sorted from blood, taken at week 24, from a patient treated with tofacitinib.

The CDR3: CASSSIGTDTQYF. The CDR3 DNA follows: TGTGCCAGCAGCTCCATAGGCACAGATACGCAGTATTTT. The chain is built from TRBV7-9 and TRBJ2-3, with D uncertain. CDR3 length: 13 amino acids. V lost 4 bases to trimming and J lost 1 base, with 6 bases between them. Germline V gene data show CDR1 as SEHNR and CDR2 as FQNEAQ (reference sequence).